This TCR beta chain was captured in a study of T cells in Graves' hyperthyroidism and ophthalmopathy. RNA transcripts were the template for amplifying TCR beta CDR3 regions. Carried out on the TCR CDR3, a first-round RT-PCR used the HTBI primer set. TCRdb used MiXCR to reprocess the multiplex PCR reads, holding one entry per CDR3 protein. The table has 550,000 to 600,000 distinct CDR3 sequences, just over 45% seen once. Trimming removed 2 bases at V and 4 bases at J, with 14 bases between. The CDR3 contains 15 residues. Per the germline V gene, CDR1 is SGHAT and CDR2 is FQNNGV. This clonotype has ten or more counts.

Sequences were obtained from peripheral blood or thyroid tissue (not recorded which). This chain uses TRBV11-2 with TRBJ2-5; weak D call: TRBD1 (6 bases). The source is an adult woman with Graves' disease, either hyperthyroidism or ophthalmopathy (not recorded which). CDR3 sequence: CASSLNPDRRETQYF. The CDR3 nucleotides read TGTGCCAGCAGCTTAAACCCCGACAGGAGAGAGACCCAGTACTTC. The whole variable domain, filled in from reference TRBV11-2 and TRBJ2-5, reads EAGVAQSPRYKIIEKRQSVAFWCNPISGHATLYWYQQILGQGPKLLIQFQNNGVVDDSQLPKDRFSAERLKGVDSTLKIQPAKLEDSAVYLCASSLNPDRRETQYFGPGTRLLVL.